The 11 T cell receptor beta chains reported below all come from one sample, sequenced in a study of blood T cell repertoires in COVID-19. The method was immunoSEQ multiplex PCR; TCRdb's version includes in-frame clones alone and lacks a portion of them. The sample yields fewer than 150,000 clones, approximately 85% seen once. The sample consisted of peripheral blood. Receptors originate from a human donor in a cohort sampled during active COVID-19.

The gene calls are TRBV30 and TRBJ1-2; 7 bases align to TRBD1. Trimming at V came to 2 bases and at J to 1 base, leaving 10 bases not matched to a gene. This CDR3 spans 16 amino acids. Looked up from germline, CDR1 is GTSNPN and CDR2 is SVGIG (reference sequence). The CDR3 sequence: CAWSRKGANFNYGYTF. CDR3 nucleotide sequence: TGTGCCTGGAGTCGAAAGGGGGCGAACTTTAACTATGGCTACACCTTC. The whole variable domain, remainder taken from reference TRBV30 and TRBJ1-2, is SQTIHQWPATLVQPVGSPLSLECTVEGTSNPNLYWYRQAAGRGLQLLFYSVGIGQISSEVPQNLSASRPQDRQFILSSKKLLLSDSGFYLCAWSRKGANFNYGYTFGSGTRLTVV.

The V gene is TRBV19, the J gene TRBJ1-5; D remains unclear. The CDR3 runs to 14 residues. Germline lookup yields CDR1 LNHDA and CDR2 SQIVND (reference sequence). Trimming took off 3 bases at V and 4 bases at J, with 10 bases between the two ends. CDR3: CASSIPLKNQPQHF. CDR3 DNA: TGTGCCAGTAGTATCCCACTGAAGAATCAGCCCCAGCATTTT.

For this clone: The junction and the germline gene differ at one end; a read error may be behind it. The chain couples TRBV7-7 to TRBJ2-1, with TRBD2 matching 14 bases. The CDR3 length is 15 residues. Germline lookup yields CDR1 SSHAT and CDR2 FNYEAQ (reference sequence). The CDR3 DNA is TGTGCTAGCAGCTCGGGACTAGCGGGGGACAATGAGCAGTTCTTC. It translates to CASSSGLAGDNEQFF.

This clone is a singleton in its sample. This chain joins TRBV10-1 and TRBJ2-7, with a possible D match to TRBD1 (6 bases). V was cut by 5 bases and J by 3 bases, with 11 bases left in between. The CDR3 runs to 13 residues. Germline V gene sequence: CDR1 WNHNN, CDR2 SYGVQD (reference sequence). The CDR3 DNA reads TGCGCCAGCAGTCGGGACACCAACTACGAGCAGTACTTC. It codes for CASSRDTNYEQYF.

This chain connects TRBV12-2 to TRBJ2-5; TRBD2 is the table's D call, not checked against the DNA. TRBV12-2 corresponds to a pseudogene. This CDR3 is 15 amino acids long. The CDR3 spells CASRERRGGLETQYF. CDR3 coding DNA: TGTGCAAGTCGGGAGAGGCGGGGGGGCCTGGAGACCCAGTACTTC.

The rearrangement uses TRBV5-1 and TRBJ1-2, with 9 bases that match TRBD1. The CDR3 covers 15 residues. Germline CDR1 SGHRS, CDR2 YFSETQ. The ends lost 3 bases at V and 4 bases at J; junction bases unmatched: 7. This chain's CDR3 is CASSSDRGGFYGYTF. CDR3 bases: TGCGCCAGCAGCTCCGACAGGGGGGGGTTCTATGGCTACACCTTC.

The V and J genes are TRBV5-1 and TRBJ1-2; tentative D call: TRBD1 (6 bases). Germline CDR1 is SGHRS and CDR2 is YFSETQ. This CDR3 contains 14 residues. V lost 3 bases to trimming and J lost 2 bases, with 11 bases between them. The CDR3 nucleotides are TGCGCCAGCAGCTACGGACAGACCAACTATGGCTACACCTTC. This translates into CASSYGQTNYGYTF. Together with reference TRBV5-1 and TRBJ1-2, the CDR3 gives the full variable domain: KAGVTQTPRYLIKTRGQQVTLSCSPISGHRSVSWYQQTPGQGLQFLFEYFSETQRNKGNFPGRFSGRQFSNSRSEMNVSTLELGDSALYLCASSYGQTNYGYTFGSGTRLTVV.

The CDR3 DNA reads TGTGCCAGCCAGGGACAGAACTATGGCTACACCTTC. It is translated as CASQGQNYGYTF. This chain connects TRBV2 to TRBJ1-2; 7 nucleotides line up with TRBD1. V trimming: 8 bases; J trimming: 2 bases; junction bases outside the gene matches: 2. CDR1 and CDR2 from the germline V gene are SNHLY and FYNNEI. The CDR3 is 12 amino acids.

V and J are TRBV4-1 and TRBJ2-6, with 7 bases lining up with TRBD1. CDR3 length equals 19 residues. The V gene end was trimmed by 4 bases and the J gene end by 4 bases; junction bases not matched to a gene: 16. Germline V gives CDR1 MGHRA, CDR2 YSYEKL. CDR3 in DNA: TGCGCCAGCAGCCGAGTACCGGGACAGTTGATGTTGGGGGCCAACGTCCTGACTTTC. Translating it yields CASSRVPGQLMLGANVLTF.

There are a few counts of this clone. Sequence at one end of the junction differs from germline and may be a read error. The chain has TRBV7-8 and TRBJ2-2, with 8 nucleotides matching TRBD1. The CDR3 consists of 14 residues. Germline loops: CDR1 SGHVS, CDR2 FQNEAQ. CDR3 in DNA: TGTGCCAGCACCTTAACAGGGGGCACCGGGGAGCTGTTTTTT. It yields the protein CASTLTGGTGELFF.

V usage is TRBV18 and J usage is TRBJ1-1; maybe TRBD1 (5 bases). V lost 0 bases and J lost 6, with 11 bases in between. This CDR3 has 14 amino acids. Germline V lookup: CDR1 KGHSH, CDR2 LQKENI. The CDR3, as DNA: TGTGCCAGCTCACCACCTTCAGGGTTCGCTGAAGCTTTCTTT. This translates into CASSPPSGFAEAFF.